These 4 T cell receptor beta chains originate from one sample sequenced in a study of blood T cell repertoires in COVID-19. Sequencing used immunoSEQ multiplex PCR; TCRdb keeps in-frame clones, though not all of them. The sample carries about 64,000 clones, 75% to 95% recorded once. Input material: peripheral blood. The receptor source for this set is a woman aged 80 or over with active COVID-19.

This clone was counted a single time. The chain joins TRBV3-1 (or the pseudogene TRBV3-2) to TRBJ2-4; 7 bases fit TRBD1. J was trimmed by 7 bases and V by 0 bases; bases with no gene match: 0. Germline V lookup: CDR1 LGHDT, CDR2 YNNKEL (reference sequence). This CDR3 is 13 amino acids long. The CDR3 bases are TGTGCCAGCAGCCAAGACAGGGGGAACATTCAGTACTTC. This sequence encodes CASSQDRGNIQYF.

The chain couples TRBV11-2 to TRBJ2-2; TRBD2 matches 7 bases. Germline CDR1 and CDR2: SGHAT and FQNNGV. V gave up 7 bases and J gave up 2 bases; unmatched junction bases: 7. The CDR3 is 15 amino acids. CDR3 protein: CASNKPGLNTGELFF. As DNA, the CDR3 is TGTGCCAGCAATAAGCCGGGACTAAACACCGGGGAGCTGTTTTTT.

The chain joins TRBV5-8 to TRBJ2-5, with D possibly TRBD2 on 7 matching bases. The CDR3 is 15 residues long. V gave up 1 base and J gave up 4 bases, with 14 bases separating them. Germline loops: CDR1 SGHTS, CDR2 YDEGEE. DNA of the CDR3: TGTGCCAGCAGCTTGTCGGCGGGGGCGGGAGAGACCCAGTACTTC. Translated, it gives CASSLSAGAGETQYF.

This rearrangement joins TRBV5-1 to TRBJ2-3, with 11 bases matching TRBD2. V was pared by 0 bases and J by 6 bases, with 3 bases of the junction left unmatched. The CDR3 has 15 amino acids. Germline V gives CDR1 SGHRS, CDR2 YFSETQ. The CDR3 DNA reads TGCGCCAGCAGCTTGGCTAGCGGGAGGATGGATACGCAGTATTTT. Translating gives CASSLASGRMDTQYF.